This record concerns one T cell receptor beta chain sequence. Unmatched junction bases numbered 5, after V lost 0 bases and J lost 6 bases. In germline, CDR1 is MNHEY, CDR2 SVGAGI. The CDR3 loop spans 15 amino acids. TCRdb's copy holds only in-frame clones and misses some; the assay was immunoSEQ multiplex PCR. The sample has roughly 250,000 clones, around 88% seen once. This sample is part of a study of blood T cell repertoires in COVID-19. Turning to the study itself: The cDNA or gDNA used as material had been derived from T cells, B-cell-depleted T cells, or PBMCs.

The rearrangement joins TRBV6-5 to TRBJ1-2, with 9 bases that match TRBD1. This sequence was found in a man in his thirties or forties with acute or convalescent COVID-19. The sample comprised peripheral blood. CDR3 sequence: CASSYSTGGGDGYTF. CDR3 coding DNA: TGTGCCAGCAGTTACTCGACAGGGGGGGGCGATGGCTACACCTTC.